Listed below are T cell receptor beta chains from one sample, sequenced in a study of control samples from healthy donors and cancer patients. Clones were sequenced by immunoSEQ multiplex PCR, and TCRdb holds only the in-frame ones, with some missing. The sample includes around 200,000 clones, 91% seen only once; the top ten take around 1.5%. Sequencing was done on a sample of blood. These receptors came from a woman aged 25-40 years in good health. Each CDR3 is given with its conserved first and last residue.

j_call v_call cdr3_aa
TRBJ1-2 TRBV10-3 CAISGQGYGYTF
TRBJ1-6 TRBV2 CASVREPSPLHF
TRBJ1-5 TRBV7-8 CASSLARSGAVNQPQHF
TRBJ2-7 TRBV28 CASSLTSGRSYEQYF
TRBJ2-1 TRBV5-1 CASSLGGEQFF
TRBJ2-1 TRBV4-1 CASSQGKFSSYNEQFF
TRBJ1-5 TRBV18 CASSPTSDRGQPQHF
TRBJ2-3 TRBV6-5 CASSTGGLAPDTQYF
TRBJ1-2 TRBV29-1 CSVAGQGNYGYTF
TRBJ1-6 TRBV6-4 CTSSDAMHSPLHF
TRBJ1-2 TRBV10-3 CAISEMTGGARGYTF
TRBJ1-6 TRBV4-3 CASSQVDSGNSPLHF
TRBJ2-7 TRBV6-2/TRBV6-3 CASSYGTSGYEQYF
TRBJ2-5 TRBV6-2/TRBV6-3 CASSTYQETQYF
TRBJ2-7 TRBV11-2 CASSLLVTSSYEQYF
TRBJ1-3 TRBV5-1 CASTDPSGNTIYF
TRBJ2-3 TRBV7-9 CASSIRQGPDTQYF
TRBJ2-1 TRBV29-1 CSVTGLSNNEQFF
TRBJ1-4 TRBV4-3 CASSQAHRTNEKLFF
TRBJ2-3 TRBV6-1 CASSEEGYQLTDTQYF
TRBJ1-2 TRBV6-5 CASRGPPHYGYTF
TRBJ2-7 TRBV6-5 CASSYTRDGSYEQYF
TRBJ1-2 TRBV19 CASSALQGYGYTF
TRBJ2-5 TRBV29-1 CSVGRPQETQYF
TRBJ2-5 TRBV6-2/TRBV6-3 CASSPDRQETQYF
TRBJ2-5 TRBV28 CASSDRGAETQYF
TRBJ2-1 TRBV7-9 CASSSDKGGYNEQFF
TRBJ1-3 TRBV13 CASSLQNGNTIYF
TRBJ2-7 TRBV10-2 CASSESGQGARKQYF
TRBJ1-2 TRBV4-1 CASSQAGSSYGYTF
TRBJ1-2 TRBV27 CATGTGGSPNYGYTF
TRBJ1-1 TRBV12-3/TRBV12-4 CASSLGDRFAFF